The T cell receptor (beta chain) under discussion was sequenced for a study of Graves' ophthalmopathy and Graves' hyperthyroidism. Overall study results and limits: The study's model predicted ophthalmopathy progression at 70.59% sensitivity and 72% to 75% specificity.

This clonotype was counted many times. Antigen: not known. Amplification of the TCR beta CDR3 regions used RNA transcripts (as template). The first round was an RT-PCR with HTBI primers, and the second round was a multiplex PCR. Using its own MiXCR run on the multiplex PCR reads, TCRdb lists one record per CDR3 protein. Here the sample spans hundreds of thousands of distinct CDR3 sequences, roughly 21% being singletons. The sequence derives from a woman aged 18-29 years with stable Graves' hyperthyroidism. Input material: peripheral blood.

In DNA, the CDR3 is TGTGCCAGCGGATCTTCCCGAGAGGGAAGGCAGTACTTC. It encodes CASGSSREGRQYF. The chain employs TRBV6-1 and TRBJ2-7; tentative D call: TRBD2 (5 bases). The CDR3 runs 13 residues. Germline V gene lookup returns CDR1 MNHNS and CDR2 SASEGT. Trimming removed 8 bases at V and 9 bases at J, with 20 bases between.